These T cell receptor beta chains were read from a single sample in a study of vaccination and CD4 T cells after COVID-19. A single record per CDR3 protein comes from TCRdb applying MiXCR to the PCR reads. Among 14,000 to 15,000 distinct CDR3 sequences listed, about 48% were seen once. Their antigens are not known. The source material was CD4+ T cells from blood, cultured in vitro. The source of these receptors is a human donor who had recovered from COVID-19. The CDR3 runs from the conserved cysteine through the conserved F or W. D genes are given only for firm matches. Clone size is shown for a subset of rows, as once, few, many or a class of expanded clone.

size,J,V,D,CDR3,DNA
-,TRBJ1-1,TRBV20-1,TRBD1,CSALTGRTEAFF,TGCAGTGCCCTGACAGGGCGGACTGAAGCTTTCTTT
-,TRBJ2-5,TRBV7-9,-,CASSGRGGYQETQYF,TGTGCCAGCAGTGGGAGGGGGGGCTACCAAGAGACCCAGTACTTC
-,TRBJ2-1,TRBV12-3/TRBV12-4,TRBD2,CASRVYSGSSYNEQFF,TGTGCCAGCAGGGTCTATAGCGGGAGCTCCTACAATGAGCAGTTCTTC
few,TRBJ1-6,TRBV19,-,CASSLWASSDSPLHF,TGTGCCAGTAGTCTATGGGCGTCATCAGATTCACCCCTCCACTTT
-,TRBJ1-5,TRBV20-1,-,CSASGQYSNQPQHF,TGCAGTGCTAGCGGACAGTATAGCAATCAGCCCCAGCATTTT
few,TRBJ2-5,TRBV28,-,CASSLGLGQETQYF,TGTGCCAGCAGTTTAGGGCTGGGACAAGAGACCCAGTACTTC
once,TRBJ2-1,TRBV27,TRBD2,CASSTASSGGNEQFF,TGTGCCAGCAGTACCGCCAGCTCGGGGGGGAATGAGCAGTTCTTC
-,TRBJ1-4,TRBV6-5,-,CASSYLRGPEKLFF,TGTGCCAGCAGTTACTTACGTGGACCGGAAAAACTGTTTTTT
few,TRBJ2-2,TRBV7-2,-,CASSPPQANTGELFF,TGTGCCAGCAGCCCCCCACAGGCTAACACCGGGGAGCTGTTTTTT
few,TRBJ2-4,TRBV28,-,CASSLWGRPNVGAKNIQYF,TGTGCCAGCAGTTTATGGGGGCGCCCGAATGTGGGAGCCAAAAACATTCAGTACTTC
-,TRBJ2-7,TRBV20-1,TRBD1,CSASKISGTASYEQYF,TGCAGTGCTAGCAAAATCTCCGGGACAGCAAGCTACGAGCAGTACTTC
-,TRBJ1-2,TRBV29-1,-,CSVTSLGKDYGYTF,TGCAGCGTTACATCCTTGGGCAAAGACTATGGCTACACCTTC
-,TRBJ1-5,TRBV6-5,TRBD1,CASSLGDRSNQPQHF,TGTGCCAGCAGTTTGGGGGACAGATCCAATCAGCCCCAGCATTTT
-,TRBJ2-3,TRBV25-1,-,CASSGSTDTQYF,TGTGCCAGCAGTGGTAGCACAGATACGCAGTATTTT
few,TRBJ1-5,TRBV20-1,-,CSAQGLYSNQPQHF,TGCAGTGCGCAGGGGCTCTATAGCAATCAGCCCCAGCATTTT
few,TRBJ2-3,TRBV6-1,-,CASSQRPVTDTQYF,TGTGCCAGCAGCCAGAGACCAGTTACAGATACGCAGTATTTT
-,TRBJ1-2,TRBV18,TRBD1,CASSPGTGSSNYGYTF,TGTGCCAGCTCACCGGGGACAGGTTCCTCTAACTATGGCTACACCTTC
few,TRBJ1-6,TRBV5-1,-,CASRLKSDSPLHF,TGCGCCAGCCGCCTAAAAAGTGATTCACCCCTCCACTTT
few,TRBJ1-5,TRBV19,-,CASSMNEGLYSNQPQHF,TGTGCCAGTAGTATGAACGAGGGACTCTATAGCAATCAGCCCCAGCATTTT
few,TRBJ1-5,TRBV20-1,-,CSAPKDRNKWGYSNQPQHF,TGCAGTGCTCCTAAGGACAGAAACAAGTGGGGGTATAGCAATCAGCCCCAGCATTTT
-,TRBJ2-1,TRBV4-2,TRBD2,CASSQGILAGSYNEQFF,TGTGCCAGCAGCCAAGGGATACTAGCGGGATCCTACAATGAGCAGTTCTTC
-,TRBJ2-1,TRBV9,-,CASSVGYNEQFF,TGTGCCAGCAGCGTAGGGTACAATGAGCAGTTCTTC
-,TRBJ1-5,TRBV10-3,-,CAISEQGSNQPQHF,TGTGCCATCAGTGAGCAGGGGAGCAATCAGCCCCAGCATTTT
-,TRBJ2-2,TRBV2,TRBD1,CASRDRGTGELFF,TGTGCCAGCAGGGACAGGGGCACCGGGGAGCTGTTTTTT
few,TRBJ2-3,TRBV6-1,TRBD2,CASSTIRSSGGPSTDTQYF,TGTGCCAGCAGCACTATCCGGTCTAGCGGGGGACCTAGCACAGATACGCAGTATTTT
-,TRBJ1-5,TRBV6-2/TRBV6-3,-,CATTGGYSNQPQHF,TGTGCCACCACCGGGGGTTATAGCAATCAGCCCCAGCATTTT
-,TRBJ1-2,TRBV6-1,TRBD1,CASIAGAPGQGFYGYTF,TGTGCCAGCATCGCCGGGGCACCGGGACAGGGGTTCTATGGCTACACCTTC
-,TRBJ2-7,TRBV20-1,-,CSARGGYEQYF,TGCAGTGCTAGAGGCGGTTACGAGCAGTACTTC
-,TRBJ2-7,TRBV11-3,-,CASSLGTSYEQYF,TGTGCCAGCAGCCTGGGGACTTCCTACGAGCAGTACTTC